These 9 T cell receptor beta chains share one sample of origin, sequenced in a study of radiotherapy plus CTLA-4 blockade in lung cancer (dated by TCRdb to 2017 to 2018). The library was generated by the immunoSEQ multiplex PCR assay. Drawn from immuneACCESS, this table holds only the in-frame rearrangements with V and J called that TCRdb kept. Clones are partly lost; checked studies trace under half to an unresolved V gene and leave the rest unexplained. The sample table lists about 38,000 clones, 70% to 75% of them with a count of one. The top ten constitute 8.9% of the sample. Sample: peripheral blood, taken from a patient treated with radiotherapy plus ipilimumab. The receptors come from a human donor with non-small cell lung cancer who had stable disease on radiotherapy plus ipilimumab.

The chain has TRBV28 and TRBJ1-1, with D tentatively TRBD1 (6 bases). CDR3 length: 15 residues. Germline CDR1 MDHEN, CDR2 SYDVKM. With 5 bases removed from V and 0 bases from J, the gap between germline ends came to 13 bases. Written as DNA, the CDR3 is TGTGCCAGCAGTAGCTCAGGGGATTTGAACACTGAAGCTTTCTTT. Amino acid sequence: CASSSSGDLNTEAFF.

The DNA for the CDR3 is TGTGCCAGTAGTACAGGACTAGCCTTCACAGATACGCAGTATTTT. Its translation is CASSTGLAFTDTQYF. This chain uses TRBV19 with TRBJ2-3; 8 nucleotides match TRBD2. The germline V gene has CDR1 LNHDA and CDR2 SQIVND (reference sequence). J lost 2 bases, V lost 4 bases, and 5 bases had no gene match. The CDR3 covers 15 residues.

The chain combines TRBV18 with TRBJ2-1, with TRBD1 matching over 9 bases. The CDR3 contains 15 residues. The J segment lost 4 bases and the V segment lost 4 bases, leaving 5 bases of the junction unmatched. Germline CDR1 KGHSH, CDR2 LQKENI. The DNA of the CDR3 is TGTGCCAGCTCACGGCGGGACAGGGCATACAATGAGCAGTTCTTC. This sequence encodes CASSRRDRAYNEQFF.

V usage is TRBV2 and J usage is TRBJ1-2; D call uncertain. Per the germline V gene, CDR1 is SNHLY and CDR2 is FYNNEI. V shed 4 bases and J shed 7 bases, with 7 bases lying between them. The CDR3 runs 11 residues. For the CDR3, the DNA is TGTGCCAGCAGTGCTCGGATTGGCTACACCTTC. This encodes CASSARIGYTF.

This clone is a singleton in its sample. The CDR3 DNA reads as TGTGCCAGCAGCCAAGAAGGGGTAGGGGACGGTGAAAAACTGTTTTTT. Its protein product is CASSQEGVGDGEKLFF. The chain carries TRBV14 and TRBJ1-4; D perhaps matches TRBD1 (5 bases). Per germline, CDR1 SGHDN and CDR2 FVKESK. CDR3 size: 16 residues. The V and J ends lost 0 bases and 7 bases respectively, with 15 bases between them.

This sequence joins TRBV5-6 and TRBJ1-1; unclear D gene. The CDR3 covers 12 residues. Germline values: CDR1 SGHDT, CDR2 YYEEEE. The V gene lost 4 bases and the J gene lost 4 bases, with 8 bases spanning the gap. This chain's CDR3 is CASSLDLTEAFF. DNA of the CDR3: TGTGCCAGCAGCCTGGATCTCACTGAAGCTTTCTTT.

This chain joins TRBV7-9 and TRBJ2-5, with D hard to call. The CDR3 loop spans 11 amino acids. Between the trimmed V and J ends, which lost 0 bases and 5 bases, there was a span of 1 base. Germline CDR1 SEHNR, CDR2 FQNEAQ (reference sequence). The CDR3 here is CASSLAETQYF. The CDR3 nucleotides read TGTGCCAGCAGCTTAGCGGAGACCCAGTACTTC.

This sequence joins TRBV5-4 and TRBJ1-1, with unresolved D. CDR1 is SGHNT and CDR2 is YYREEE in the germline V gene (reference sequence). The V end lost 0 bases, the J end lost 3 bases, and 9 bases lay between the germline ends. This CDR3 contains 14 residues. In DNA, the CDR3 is TGTGCCAGCAGCTTGGTAGGTGGGGACACTGAAGCTTTCTTT. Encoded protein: CASSLVGGDTEAFF. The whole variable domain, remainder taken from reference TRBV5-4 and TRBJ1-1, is ETGVTQSPTHLIKTRGQQVTLRCSSQSGHNTVSWYQQALGQGPQFIFQYYREEENGRGNFPPRFSGLQFPNYSSELNVNALELDDSALYLCASSLVGGDTEAFFGQGTRLTVV.

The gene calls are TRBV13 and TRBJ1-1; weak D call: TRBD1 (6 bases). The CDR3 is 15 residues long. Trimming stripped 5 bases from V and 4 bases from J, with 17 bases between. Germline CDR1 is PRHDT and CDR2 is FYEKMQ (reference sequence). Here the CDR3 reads CASSQGRGQGTEAFF. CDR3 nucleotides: TGTGCCAGCAGCCAAGGCAGGGGCCAAGGCACTGAAGCTTTCTTT.